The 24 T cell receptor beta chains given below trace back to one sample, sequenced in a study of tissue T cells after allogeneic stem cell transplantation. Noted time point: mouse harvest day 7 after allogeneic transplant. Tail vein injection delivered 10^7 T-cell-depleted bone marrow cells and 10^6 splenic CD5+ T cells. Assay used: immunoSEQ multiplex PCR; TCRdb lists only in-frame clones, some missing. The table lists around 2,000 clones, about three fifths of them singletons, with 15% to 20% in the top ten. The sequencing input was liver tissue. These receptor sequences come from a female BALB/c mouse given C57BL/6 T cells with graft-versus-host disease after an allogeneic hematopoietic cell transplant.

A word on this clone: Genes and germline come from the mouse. The DNA read from the CDR3 is TGTGCCAGCAGCCAAAAGGGACCGAGTGCAGAAACGCTGTAT. This encodes CASSQKGPSAETLY. The whole CDR3 region reads CASSQKGPSAETLYF. V is TRBV5 and J is TRBJ2-3; perhaps D is TRBD1 or TRBD2 (5 bases each). The read gets to within 1 residue of the CDR3 end, and the germline J gene fills in the rest. In germline, CDR1 is LGHNA, CDR2 YNLKQL (reference sequence). Deletions cut 2 bases from V and 0 bases from J, with 9 bases between. The CDR3 is 15 residues long.

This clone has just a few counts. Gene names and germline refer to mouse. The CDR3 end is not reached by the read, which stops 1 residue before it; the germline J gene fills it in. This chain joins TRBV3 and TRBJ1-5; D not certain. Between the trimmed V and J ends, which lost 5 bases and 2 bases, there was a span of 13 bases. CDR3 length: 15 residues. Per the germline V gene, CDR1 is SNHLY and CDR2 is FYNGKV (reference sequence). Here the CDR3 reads CASSEVGWYNQAPLF. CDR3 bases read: TGTGCCAGCAGCGAGGTGGGGTGGTACAACCAGGCTCCGCTT.

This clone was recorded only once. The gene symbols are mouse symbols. CDR3 amino acids: CASSPGTGANQDTQYF. CDR3 DNA (partial): TGTGCCAGCTCCCCCGGGACAGGGGCGAACCAAGACACCCAGTAC. This rearrangement joins TRBV12-2 to TRBJ2-5, with TRBD1 matching over 10 bases. The read falls 1 residue short of the CDR3 end, and the missing part is taken from the germline J gene. Per germline, CDR1 SGHLS and CDR2 HYDKME. The CDR3 has 16 residues. Trimming at V came to 4 bases and at J to 0 bases, leaving 6 bases not matched to a gene.

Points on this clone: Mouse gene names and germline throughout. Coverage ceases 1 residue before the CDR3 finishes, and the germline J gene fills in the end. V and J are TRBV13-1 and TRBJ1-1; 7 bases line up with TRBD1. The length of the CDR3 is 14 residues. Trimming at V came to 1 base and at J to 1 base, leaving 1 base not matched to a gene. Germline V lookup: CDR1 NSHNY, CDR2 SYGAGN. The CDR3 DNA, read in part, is TGTGCCAGCAGTGATTACAGGGGGAACACAGAAGTCTTC. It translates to CASSDYRGNTEVF. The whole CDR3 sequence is CASSDYRGNTEVFF.

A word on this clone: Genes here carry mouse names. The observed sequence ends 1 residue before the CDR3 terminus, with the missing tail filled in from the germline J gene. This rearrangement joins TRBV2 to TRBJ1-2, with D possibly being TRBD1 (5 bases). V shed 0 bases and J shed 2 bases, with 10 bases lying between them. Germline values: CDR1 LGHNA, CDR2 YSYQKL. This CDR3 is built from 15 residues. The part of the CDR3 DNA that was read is TGTGCCAGCAGCCAAGATCCGGCAGGGAACTCCGACTACACC. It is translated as CASSQDPAGNSDYT. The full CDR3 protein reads CASSQDPAGNSDYTF.

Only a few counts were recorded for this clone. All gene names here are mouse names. CDR3 DNA (partial): TGTGCCAGCAACCGGGACAGGCGAAACCAGGCTCCGCTT. Residues: CASNRDRRNQAPL. The CDR3 in full is CASNRDRRNQAPLF. This sequence joins TRBV26 and TRBJ1-5, with 8 nucleotides matching TRBD1. The CDR3 goes on 1 residue after the read ends, and that part is filled in from the germline J gene. Trimming cost V 7 bases and J 4 bases; bases outside gene matches: 6. The germline CDR1 and CDR2 sequences are KGHPV and FQNQEV (reference sequence). The CDR3 extends over 14 amino acids.

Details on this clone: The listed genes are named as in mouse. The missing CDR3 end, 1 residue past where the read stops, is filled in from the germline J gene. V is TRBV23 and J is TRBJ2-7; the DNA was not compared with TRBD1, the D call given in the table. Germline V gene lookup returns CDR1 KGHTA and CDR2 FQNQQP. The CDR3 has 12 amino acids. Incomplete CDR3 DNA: TGCTCCAGCAGTCCTGGGACAGCTGAACAGTAC. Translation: CSSSPGTAEQY. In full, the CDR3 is CSSSPGTAEQYF.

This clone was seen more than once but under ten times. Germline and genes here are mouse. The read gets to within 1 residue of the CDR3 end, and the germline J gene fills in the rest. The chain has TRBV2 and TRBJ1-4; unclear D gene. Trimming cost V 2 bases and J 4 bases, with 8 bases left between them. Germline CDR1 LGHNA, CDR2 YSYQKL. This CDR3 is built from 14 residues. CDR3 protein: CASSQSPYNERLFF. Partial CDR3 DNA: TGTGCCAGCAGCCAAAGCCCCTACAACGAAAGATTATTT.

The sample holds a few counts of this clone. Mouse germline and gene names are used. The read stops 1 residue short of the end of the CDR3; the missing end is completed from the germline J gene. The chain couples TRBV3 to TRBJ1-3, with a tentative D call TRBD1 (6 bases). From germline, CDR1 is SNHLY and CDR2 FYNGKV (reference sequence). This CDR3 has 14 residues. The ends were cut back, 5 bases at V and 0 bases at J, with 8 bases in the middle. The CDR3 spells CASSPQGSGNTLYF. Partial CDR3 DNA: TGTGCCAGCAGCCCACAGGGTTCTGGAAATACGCTCTAT.

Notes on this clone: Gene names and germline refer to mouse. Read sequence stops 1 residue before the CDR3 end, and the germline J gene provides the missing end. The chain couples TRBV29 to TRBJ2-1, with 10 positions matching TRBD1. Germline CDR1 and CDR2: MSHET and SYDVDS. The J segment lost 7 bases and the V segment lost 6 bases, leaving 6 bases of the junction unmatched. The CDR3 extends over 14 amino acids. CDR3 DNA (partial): TGTGCTAGCAGGACCGGGACAGGGGTGGCTGAGCAGTTC. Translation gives CASRTGTGVAEQF. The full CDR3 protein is CASRTGTGVAEQFF.

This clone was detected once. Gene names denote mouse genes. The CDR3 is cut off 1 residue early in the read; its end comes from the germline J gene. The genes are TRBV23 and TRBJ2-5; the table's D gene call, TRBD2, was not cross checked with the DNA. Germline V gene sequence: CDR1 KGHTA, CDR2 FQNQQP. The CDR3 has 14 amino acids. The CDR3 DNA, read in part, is TGCTCCAGCAGTCAATCTGGGGGCCAAGACACCCAGTAC. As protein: CSSSQSGGQDTQY. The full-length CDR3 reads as CSSSQSGGQDTQYF. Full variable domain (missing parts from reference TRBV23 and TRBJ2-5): DAAVTQKPRYLIKMKGQEAEMKCIPEKGHTAVFWYQQKQSKELKFLIYFQNQQPLDQIDMVKERFSAVCPSSSLCSLGIRTCEAEDSALYLCSSSQSGGQDTQYFGPGTRLLVL.

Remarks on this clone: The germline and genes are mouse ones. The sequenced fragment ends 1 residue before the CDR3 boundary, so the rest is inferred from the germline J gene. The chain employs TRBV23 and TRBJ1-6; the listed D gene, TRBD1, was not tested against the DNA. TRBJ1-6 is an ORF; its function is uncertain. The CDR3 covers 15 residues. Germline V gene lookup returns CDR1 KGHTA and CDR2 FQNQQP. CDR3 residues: CSSSQSQGANSPLYF. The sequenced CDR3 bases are TGCTCCAGCAGTCAATCGCAGGGGGCGAATTCGCCCCTCTAC.

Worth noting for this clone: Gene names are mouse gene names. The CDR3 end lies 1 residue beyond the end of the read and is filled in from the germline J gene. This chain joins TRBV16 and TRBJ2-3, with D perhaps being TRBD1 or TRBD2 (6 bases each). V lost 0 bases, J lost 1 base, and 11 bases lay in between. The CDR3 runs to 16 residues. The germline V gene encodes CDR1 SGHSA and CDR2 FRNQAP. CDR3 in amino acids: CASSLEMGARAETLYF. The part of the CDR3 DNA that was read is TGTGCAAGCAGCTTAGAAATGGGGGCTCGTGCAGAAACGCTGTAT.

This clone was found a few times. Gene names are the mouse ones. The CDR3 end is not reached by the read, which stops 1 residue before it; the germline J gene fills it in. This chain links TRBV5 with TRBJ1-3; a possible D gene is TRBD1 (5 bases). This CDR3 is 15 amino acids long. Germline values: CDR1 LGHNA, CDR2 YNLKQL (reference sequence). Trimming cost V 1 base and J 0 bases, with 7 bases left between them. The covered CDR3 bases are TGTGCCAGCAGCCAAGGGACACCTTCTGGAAATACGCTCTAT. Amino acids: CASSQGTPSGNTLY. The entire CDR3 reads CASSQGTPSGNTLYF.

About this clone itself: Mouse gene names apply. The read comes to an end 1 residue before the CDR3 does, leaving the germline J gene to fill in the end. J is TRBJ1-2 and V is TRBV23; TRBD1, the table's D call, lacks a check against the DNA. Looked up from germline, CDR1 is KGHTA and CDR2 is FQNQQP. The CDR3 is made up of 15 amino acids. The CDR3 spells CSSSQSAGGNSDYTF. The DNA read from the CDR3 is TGCTCCAGCAGTCAATCGGCAGGGGGAAACTCCGACTACACC.

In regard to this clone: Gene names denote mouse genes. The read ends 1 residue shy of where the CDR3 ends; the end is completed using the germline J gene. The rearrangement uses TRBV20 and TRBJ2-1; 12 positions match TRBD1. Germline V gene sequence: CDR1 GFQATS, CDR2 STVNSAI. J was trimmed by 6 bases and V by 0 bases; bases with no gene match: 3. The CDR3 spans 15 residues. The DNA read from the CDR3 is TGTGGTGCTAGGGATGGGGACAGGGGGCTTGCTGAGCAGTTC. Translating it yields CGARDGDRGLAEQF. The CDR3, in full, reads CGARDGDRGLAEQFF.

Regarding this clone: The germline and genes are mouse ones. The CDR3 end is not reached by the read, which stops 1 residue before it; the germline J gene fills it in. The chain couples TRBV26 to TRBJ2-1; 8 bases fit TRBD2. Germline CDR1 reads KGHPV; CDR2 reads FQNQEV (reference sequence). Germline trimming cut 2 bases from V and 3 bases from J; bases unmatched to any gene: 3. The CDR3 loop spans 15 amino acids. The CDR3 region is CASSLGDWSYAEQFF. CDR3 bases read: TGTGCCAGCAGTCTGGGGGACTGGAGCTATGCTGAGCAGTTC.

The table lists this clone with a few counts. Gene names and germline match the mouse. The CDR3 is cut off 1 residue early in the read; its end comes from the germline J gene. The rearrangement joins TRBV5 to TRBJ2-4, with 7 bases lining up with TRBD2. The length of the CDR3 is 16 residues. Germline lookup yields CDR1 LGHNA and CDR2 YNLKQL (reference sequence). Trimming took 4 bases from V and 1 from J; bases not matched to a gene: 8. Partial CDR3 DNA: TGTGCCAGCAGCCCCTCGGGGGGGAAGGGTCAAAACACCTTGTAC. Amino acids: CASSPSGGKGQNTLY. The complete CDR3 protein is CASSPSGGKGQNTLYF.

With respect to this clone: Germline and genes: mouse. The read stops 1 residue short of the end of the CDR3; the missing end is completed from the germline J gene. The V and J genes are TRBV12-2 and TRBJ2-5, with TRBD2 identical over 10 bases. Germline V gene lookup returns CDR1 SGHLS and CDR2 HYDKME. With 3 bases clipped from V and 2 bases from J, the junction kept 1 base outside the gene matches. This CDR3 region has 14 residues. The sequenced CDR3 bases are TGTGCCAGCTCTGGGACTGGGGTCCAAGACACCCAGTAC. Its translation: CASSGTGVQDTQY. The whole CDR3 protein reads CASSGTGVQDTQYF.

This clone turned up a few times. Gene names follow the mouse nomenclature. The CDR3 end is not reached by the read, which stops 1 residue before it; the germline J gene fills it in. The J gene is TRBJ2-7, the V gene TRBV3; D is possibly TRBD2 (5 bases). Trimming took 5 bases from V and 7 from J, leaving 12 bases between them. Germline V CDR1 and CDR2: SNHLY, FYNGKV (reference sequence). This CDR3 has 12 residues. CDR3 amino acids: CASSPRLREQYF. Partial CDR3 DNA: TGTGCCAGCAGCCCCCGACTGAGGGAACAGTAC. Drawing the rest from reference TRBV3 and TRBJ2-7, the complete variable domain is GPKVLQIPSHQIIDMGQMVTLNCDPVSNHLYFYWYKQILGQQMEFLVNFYNGKVMEKSKLFKDQFSVERPDGSYFTLKIQPTALEDSAVYFCASSPRLREQYFGPGTRLTVL.

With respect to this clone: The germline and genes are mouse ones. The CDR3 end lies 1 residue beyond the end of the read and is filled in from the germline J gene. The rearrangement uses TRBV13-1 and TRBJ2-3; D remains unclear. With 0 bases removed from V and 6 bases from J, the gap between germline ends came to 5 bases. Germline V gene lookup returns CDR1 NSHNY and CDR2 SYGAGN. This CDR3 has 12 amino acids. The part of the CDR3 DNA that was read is TGTGCCAGCAGTGATGCCCGGGAAACGCTGTAT. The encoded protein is CASSDARETLY. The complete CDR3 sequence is CASSDARETLYF.

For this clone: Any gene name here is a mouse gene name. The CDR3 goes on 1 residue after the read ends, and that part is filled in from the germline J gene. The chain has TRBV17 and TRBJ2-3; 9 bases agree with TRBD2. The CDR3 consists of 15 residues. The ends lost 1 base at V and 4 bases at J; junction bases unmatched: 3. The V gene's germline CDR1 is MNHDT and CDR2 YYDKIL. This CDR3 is CASSRGWGGTETLYF. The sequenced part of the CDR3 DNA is TGTGCTAGCAGTAGAGGCTGGGGGGGGACAGAAACGCTGTAT.

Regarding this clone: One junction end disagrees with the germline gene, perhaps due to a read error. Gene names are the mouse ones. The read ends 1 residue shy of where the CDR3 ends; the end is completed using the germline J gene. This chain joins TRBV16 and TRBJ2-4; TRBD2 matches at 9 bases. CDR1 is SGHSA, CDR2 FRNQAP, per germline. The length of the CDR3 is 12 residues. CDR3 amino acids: CAGSSGGDTLYF. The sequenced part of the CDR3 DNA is TGTGCAGGCAGCTCTGGGGGGGACACCTTGTAC.

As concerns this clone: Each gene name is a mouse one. The sequenced CDR3 bases are TGTGCCAGCACAGGGACACACACAGAAGTCTTC. Its protein product is CASTGTHTEVF. In full, the CDR3 reads CASTGTHTEVFF. V gene TRBV14 combines with J gene TRBJ1-1; perhaps TRBD1 as D (6 bases). Read data end 1 residue before the CDR3 end; the end is taken from the germline J gene. The germline V gene has CDR1 SGHDT and CDR2 FRDEAV. V shed 6 bases and J shed 3 bases, with 9 bases lying between them. This CDR3 has 12 amino acids.